One sample yielded the 5 T cell receptor beta chains listed below, sequenced in a study of breast tumors, draining lymph nodes, adjacent tissues. The lymph nodes were axillary draining lymph nodes from breast cancer patients. TCRdb re-called the multiplex PCR reads through MiXCR, storing one row per CDR3 protein. The data hold under 150,000 distinct CDR3 sequences, with more than 20% observed a single time. Sequenced sample: axillary lymph node tissue. The receptors shown here come from a female donor with breast cancer. Some clones in this sample may be carry-over from other donors' samples.

This clonotype was detected a few times. The chain has TRBV3-1 and TRBJ2-5; D is unclear. V lost 3 bases and J 9 bases, leaving 11 bases between the germline ends. This CDR3 is built from 12 residues. Germline CDR1 is LGHDT and CDR2 is YNNKEL (reference sequence). This chain's CDR3 is CASSQAFGAQYF. The CDR3 DNA reads as TGTGCCAGCAGCCAGGCTTTTGGGGCCCAGTACTTC.

At least ten counts were recorded for this clonotype. The genes are TRBV5-5 and TRBJ2-7; TRBD1 matches at 8 bases. The V gene end was trimmed by 0 bases and the J gene end by 0 bases; junction bases not matched to a gene: 2. The CDR3 loop spans 15 amino acids. In germline, CDR1 is SGHKS, CDR2 YYEKEE (reference sequence). CDR3: CASSLVGTGSYEQYF. Written as DNA, the CDR3 is TGTGCCAGCAGCTTGGTGGGGACAGGCTCCTACGAGCAGTACTTC.

V gene TRBV18 combines with J gene TRBJ2-1; D gene unclear. Deletions cut 3 bases from V and 0 bases from J, with 6 bases between. This CDR3 contains 14 residues. Looked up from germline, CDR1 is KGHSH and CDR2 is LQKENI. This CDR3 reads CASSPEFSYNEQFF. CDR3 in DNA: TGTGCCAGCTCACCCGAATTCTCCTACAATGAGCAGTTCTTC.

The chain uses TRBV7-2 and TRBJ1-1, with 8 bases matching TRBD1. Unmatched junction bases numbered 9, after V lost 5 bases and J lost 4 bases. Germline CDR1 SGHTA, CDR2 FQGNSA. CDR3 size: 15 residues. The CDR3 coding sequence is TGTGCCAGCAGCCGTCCAGGACAGGGAATCACTGAAGCTTTCTTT. This encodes CASSRPGQGITEAFF. Full variable domain (rest looked up from reference TRBV7-2 and TRBJ1-1): GAGVSQSPSNKVTEKGKDVELRCDPISGHTALYWYRQSLGQGLEFLIYFQGNSAPDKSGLPSDRFSAERTGGSVSTLTIQRTQQEDSAVYLCASSRPGQGITEAFFGQGTRLTVV.

This clonotype was counted between two and nine times. The chain couples TRBV28 to TRBJ1-2; tentative D call: TRBD1 (5 bases). Germline V CDR1 and CDR2: MDHEN, SYDVKM. Trimming removed 8 bases at V and 4 bases at J, with 14 bases between. This CDR3 is 13 amino acids long. The CDR3 nucleotides are TGTGCCAGCCTTACCGGGACGGTCTATGGCTACACCTTC. This gives the protein CASLTGTVYGYTF.